This entry lists 32 T cell receptor beta chains sequenced from one sample in a study of cytomegalovirus exposure and HLA in healthy donors. The PCR contained 60 Vbeta and 13 Jbeta primers. Measured with immunoSEQ multiplex PCR; TCRdb has only the in-frame clones, and not every one. This sample has around 150,000 clones; roughly 73% occur once, and the top ten carry 14%. The sample comprised PBMCs. The receptors here all came from a human donor in good health.

V gene TRBV7-9 combines with J gene TRBJ2-7; TRBD2 agrees at 11 bases. The CDR3 extends over 19 amino acids. V shed 5 bases, J shed 3 bases, and the junction held 18 bases outside the gene matches. Germline lookup yields CDR1 SEHNR and CDR2 FQNEAQ (reference sequence). The DNA for the CDR3 is TGTGCCAGCAGCCCAAAGACTAGCGGGAACTTCGAATCAGTCTACGAGCAGTACTTC. This codes for CASSPKTSGNFESVYEQYF.

This clone was observed a handful of times. The chain carries TRBV13 and TRBJ2-5; weak D call: TRBD2 (5 bases). The CDR3 has 15 residues. The V gene's germline CDR1 is PRHDT and CDR2 FYEKMQ (reference sequence). V was shortened by 0 bases and J by 5 bases, with 13 bases between the two germline ends. The CDR3 DNA reads TGTGCCAGCAGCTTAGGTGGACTCATGGGGGAGACCCAGTACTTC. Amino acid sequence: CASSLGGLMGETQYF.

This clone was recorded a few times. J is TRBJ1-4 and V is TRBV19, with D perhaps matching TRBD1 (5 bases). The length of the CDR3 is 16 residues. The ends were cut back, 5 bases at V and 0 bases at J, with 13 bases in the middle. Germline V gene sequence: CDR1 LNHDA, CDR2 SQIVND (reference sequence). The CDR3: CASSAGVGATNEKLFF. CDR3 in DNA: TGTGCCAGTAGTGCGGGGGTGGGTGCAACTAATGAAAAACTGTTTTTT.

The V gene is TRBV4-1, the J gene TRBJ2-5; TRBD2 is a possible D gene (5 bases). Trimming stripped 2 bases from V and 5 bases from J, with 9 bases between. This CDR3 has 13 amino acids. CDR1 MGHRA and CDR2 YSYEKL come from the germline V gene. The CDR3: CASSQQRLETQYF. Here the CDR3 DNA reads TGCGCCAGCAGCCAACAGCGGCTGGAGACCCAGTACTTC.

This clone occurred once. The chain uses TRBV7-8 and TRBJ2-7, with TRBD2 matching over 14 bases. V shed 5 bases, J shed 6 bases, and the junction held 9 bases outside the gene matches. This CDR3 comprises 16 residues. Looked up from germline, CDR1 is SGHVS and CDR2 is FQNEAQ. Here the CDR3 reads CASSPRGLAGESEQYF. CDR3 DNA sequence: TGTGCCAGCAGCCCCCGGGGACTAGCGGGAGAGAGCGAGCAGTACTTC.

The chain employs TRBV30 and TRBJ2-5; 7 bases fit TRBD2. CDR3 length: 10 amino acids. From germline, CDR1 is GTSNPN and CDR2 SVGIG (reference sequence). V was clipped by 2 bases and J by 9 bases; unmatched bases: 0. The CDR3 sequence is CAWSRGAQYF. In nucleotides, the CDR3 is TGTGCCTGGAGTCGGGGGGCCCAGTACTTC.

This clone was found a few times. The V and J genes are TRBV6-1 and TRBJ1-2; D unclear. Trimming removed 7 bases from V and 5 bases from J, with 14 bases in between. Germline CDR1 and CDR2: MNHNS and SASEGT. CDR3 length: 13 residues. CDR3 nucleotide sequence: TGTGCCAGCACCCTTCGCGGGTGGTATGGCTACACCTTC. This encodes CASTLRGWYGYTF.

V and J are TRBV5-1 and TRBJ2-2, with D possibly matching TRBD2 (6 bases). Trimming stripped 3 bases from V and 4 bases from J, with 13 bases between. The germline CDR1 and CDR2 sequences are SGHRS and YFSETQ. This CDR3 has 15 amino acids. The CDR3 DNA reads as TGCGCCAGCAGCTCCGAGGAGGGTGGCACCGGGGAGCTGTTTTTT. Its translation: CASSSEEGGTGELFF.

The chain couples TRBV29-1 to TRBJ2-1, with D maybe TRBD2 (5 bases). The CDR3 contains 13 residues. V lost 6 bases to trimming and J lost 9 bases, with 18 bases between them. The germline V gene encodes CDR1 SQVTM and CDR2 ANQGSEA. The CDR3 bases are TGCAGCGTGGATGACTACCGGACTGGTGAGCAGTTCTTC. Its translation is CSVDDYRTGEQFF.

The V gene is TRBV5-1, the J gene TRBJ2-7, with 12 bases that match TRBD2. V was clipped by 3 bases and J by 7 bases; unmatched bases: 5. The CDR3 extends over 14 amino acids. The germline CDR1 and CDR2 sequences are SGHRS and YFSETQ. The CDR3 protein is CASSWILAGGEQYF. CDR3 bases: TGCGCCAGCAGCTGGATTCTAGCGGGAGGGGAGCAGTACTTC.

This clone was observed a handful of times. The chain links TRBV7-9 to TRBJ1-2, with D possibly matching TRBD1 (5 bases). Trimming removed 5 bases from V and 8 bases from J, with 15 bases in between. The CDR3 is made up of 13 amino acids. Germline CDR1 SEHNR, CDR2 FQNEAQ (reference sequence). The CDR3 DNA is TGTGCCAGCAGCCCGCGGACAAGGAAGGGCTACACCTTC. Translated: CASSPRTRKGYTF.

This clone was seen only once. The chain has TRBV28 and TRBJ1-6, with D possibly being TRBD1 (6 bases). The V end lost 5 bases, the J end lost 6 bases, and 14 bases lay between the germline ends. Germline-derived CDR1 and CDR2 are MDHEN and SYDVKM. The CDR3 runs 15 residues. The CDR3 is CASSGVGGRNSPLHF. The CDR3 coding sequence is TGTGCCAGCAGTGGGGTGGGGGGGCGTAATTCACCCCTCCACTTT.

The chain is built from TRBV6-1 and TRBJ2-7; D is perhaps TRBD1 (6 bases). Germline V gene sequence: CDR1 MNHNS, CDR2 SASEGT. This CDR3 region has 15 residues. V was pared by 0 bases and J by 4 bases, with 13 bases between. DNA for the CDR3: TGTGCCAGCAGTGAAGCTCCGGGACACCTTTACGAGCAGTACTTC. Amino acid sequence: CASSEAPGHLYEQYF.

The chain combines TRBV5-6 with TRBJ1-2; D unclear. The germline V and J ends were trimmed by 0 bases and 7 bases, with 19 bases remaining between them. The germline CDR1 and CDR2 sequences are SGHDT and YYEEEE. The length of the CDR3 is 16 residues. CDR3 DNA sequence: TGTGCCAGCAGCTTGGGCTCGCGGACTCCAATGATTGGCTACACCTTC. Its translation: CASSLGSRTPMIGYTF.

This chain links TRBV7-9 with TRBJ2-5, with TRBD2 identical over 9 bases. There are 14 residues in the CDR3. J lost 5 bases, V lost 3 bases, and 4 bases had no gene match. CDR1 is SEHNR and CDR2 is FQNEAQ in the germline V gene (reference sequence). The CDR3 DNA sequence: TGTGCCAGCAGCTTCCCCGGGACTAGCGAGACCCAGTACTTC. It translates to CASSFPGTSETQYF.

The chain combines TRBV9 with TRBJ2-3; 7 nucleotides align to TRBD2. The CDR3 consists of 17 residues. Germline V lookup: CDR1 SGDLS, CDR2 YYNGEE. The V and J ends lost 3 bases and 2 bases, in that order; junction bases with no gene match: 12. The CDR3 protein is CASSAPGGADHTDTQYF. The DNA for the CDR3 is TGTGCCAGCAGCGCGCCGGGAGGAGCGGACCACACAGATACGCAGTATTTT.

The chain employs TRBV5-4 and TRBJ2-6; D perhaps matches TRBD1 (5 bases). The V end was cut by 4 bases, the J end by 0 bases, with 14 bases between. CDR1 and CDR2 (germline): SGHNT, YYREEE (reference sequence). This CDR3 has 17 residues. The CDR3 here is CASSPSQGLSGANVLTF. The DNA of the CDR3 is TGTGCCAGCAGCCCGAGCCAGGGCCTCTCTGGGGCCAACGTCCTGACTTTC.

The V gene is TRBV21-1, the J gene TRBJ2-7; TRBD1, the table's D call, was not compared with the DNA. TRBV21-1 is listed as a pseudogene. The CDR3 is made up of 16 amino acids. CDR3 DNA: TGTGCCAGCAGCAAAGGTGGCCTTATTTACTCCTACGAGCAGTACTTC. Residues: CASSKGGLIYSYEQYF.

The gene calls are TRBV7-9 and TRBJ2-2, with TRBD1 matching 8 bases. The CDR3 totals 16 residues. Germline assignment: CDR1 SEHNR and CDR2 FQNEAQ (reference sequence). Trimming at V came to 1 base and at J to 4 bases, leaving 5 bases not matched to a gene. The CDR3 here is CASSLVLDRGTGELFF. The CDR3 nucleotides are TGTGCCAGCAGCTTAGTTCTCGACAGGGGCACCGGGGAGCTGTTTTTT.

This clone was observed a handful of times. The rearrangement links TRBV28 to TRBJ2-2; D is unresolved. From germline, CDR1 is MDHEN and CDR2 SYDVKM. The CDR3 sequence is 12 residues long. Trimming cost V 8 bases and J 3 bases, with 7 bases left between them. The CDR3 DNA sequence: TGTGCCAGCGTAAGCGACACCGGGGAGCTGTTTTTT. Translation gives CASVSDTGELFF. The full variable domain, completed using reference TRBV28 and TRBJ2-2, is DVKVTQSSRYLVKRTGEKVFLECVQDMDHENMFWYRQDPGLGLRLIYFSYDVKMKEKGDIPEGYSVSREKKERFSLILESASTNQTSMYLCASVSDTGELFFGEGSRLTVL.

The chain couples TRBV7-6 to TRBJ1-2; tentatively, D is TRBD1 (6 bases). Trimming left V 2 bases short and J 0 bases short, with 10 bases between. This CDR3 contains 15 residues. CDR1 and CDR2 from the germline V gene are SGHVS and FNYEAQ. This chain's CDR3 is CASSLTGSTNYGYTF. As DNA, the CDR3 is TGTGCCAGCAGCTTAACAGGGTCAACTAACTATGGCTACACCTTC. Full variable domain (missing parts from reference TRBV7-6 and TRBJ1-2): GAGVSQSPRYKVTKRGQDVALRCDPISGHVSLYWYRQALGQGPEFLTYFNYEAQQDKSGLPNDRFSAERPEGSISTLTIQRTEQRDSAMYRCASSLTGSTNYGYTFGSGTRLTVV.

This clone was recorded only once. The chain uses TRBV10-3 and TRBJ1-1; 8 nucleotides line up with TRBD1. Germline loops: CDR1 ENHRY, CDR2 SYGVKD. Trimming removed 11 bases from V and 7 bases from J; junction bases left unmatched: 15. The CDR3 is 14 amino acids. The CDR3 coding sequence is TGTGCCTGCCTACCCGGACAGGGTGTTGGTGAAGCTTTCTTT. Protein product: CACLPGQGVGEAFF.

The gene calls are TRBV2 and TRBJ1-5, with TRBD1 identical over 10 bases. The CDR3 covers 15 residues. V shed 8 bases, J shed 6 bases, and the junction held 10 bases outside the gene matches. CDR1 is SNHLY, CDR2 FYNNEI, per germline. CDR3 in DNA: TGTGCCAGCTTGGAGAGGACAGGGGGGACTCAGCCCCAGCATTTT. This codes for CASLERTGGTQPQHF.

The chain is built from TRBV7-9 and TRBJ2-3; possible D gene TRBD2, 6 bases. The CDR3 consists of 15 residues. The germline V and J ends were trimmed by 3 bases and 7 bases, with 17 bases remaining between them. CDR1 is SEHNR and CDR2 is FQNEAQ in the germline V gene (reference sequence). The CDR3 loop reads CASSLTRGVLNTQYF. CDR3 DNA: TGTGCCAGCAGCTTGACTAGAGGAGTTCTAAATACGCAGTATTTT. The full variable domain, in which reference TRBV7-9 and TRBJ2-3 provide the parts outside the CDR3, is DTGVSQNPRHKITKRGQNVTFRCDPISEHNRLYWYRQTLGQGPEFLTYFQNEAQLEKSRLLSDRFSAERPKGSFSTLEIQRTEQGDSAMYLCASSLTRGVLNTQYFGPGTRLTVL.

The chain joins TRBV5-1 to TRBJ1-4, with 9 bases matching TRBD1. The CDR3 consists of 13 residues. Germline V gene data show CDR1 as SGHRS and CDR2 as YFSETQ. V lost 5 bases, J lost 10 bases, and 6 bases stayed unmatched. CDR3 amino acids: CASRRTGEGKLFF. In DNA, the CDR3 is TGCGCCAGCAGACGGACAGGGGAGGGAAAACTGTTTTTT.

The V gene is TRBV5-1, the J gene TRBJ2-7, with 8 bases lining up with TRBD2. Per the germline V gene, CDR1 is SGHRS and CDR2 is YFSETQ. The V and J ends lost 2 bases and 1 base, in that order; junction bases with no gene match: 5. The CDR3 loop spans 15 amino acids. As DNA, the CDR3 is TGCGCCAGCAGCTTCTTGGCTAGCGGGTCCTACGAGCAGTACTTC. This sequence encodes CASSFLASGSYEQYF. The full variable domain, in which reference TRBV5-1 and TRBJ2-7 provide the parts outside the CDR3, is KAGVTQTPRYLIKTRGQQVTLSCSPISGHRSVSWYQQTPGQGLQFLFEYFSETQRNKGNFPGRFSGRQFSNSRSEMNVSTLELGDSALYLCASSFLASGSYEQYFGPGTRLTVT.

This chain connects TRBV18 to TRBJ1-6; the D is unclear. The V end lost 0 bases, the J end lost 7 bases, and 7 bases lay between the germline ends. The CDR3 covers 14 residues. Germline lookup yields CDR1 KGHSH and CDR2 LQKENI. As DNA, the CDR3 is TGTGCCAGCTCACCACCAGATGCGAATTCACCCCTCCACTTT. Translated, it gives CASSPPDANSPLHF.

The rearrangement links TRBV10-2 to TRBJ2-3; D is undetermined. Germline values: CDR1 WSHSY, CDR2 SAAADI. This CDR3 comprises 11 residues. V lost 6 bases and J lost 6, with 7 bases in between. This chain's CDR3 is CASSERDTQYF. The CDR3 nucleotides read TGCGCCAGCAGCGAGCGTGATACGCAGTATTTT.

This chain joins TRBV27 and TRBJ2-7, with TRBD2 as a possible D gene (6 bases). The CDR3 length is 14 residues. V lost 0 bases, J lost 4 bases, and 10 bases lay in between. CDR1 and CDR2 from the germline V gene are MNHEY and SMNVEV (reference sequence). The CDR3, as DNA: TGTGCCAGCAGTTTATCCGGTGGAGGGTACGAGCAGTACTTC. It encodes CASSLSGGGYEQYF.

This clone was seen a handful of times. This sequence joins TRBV2 and TRBJ1-1, with D perhaps matching TRBD1 (5 bases). This CDR3 is built from 13 residues. The V end was cut by 5 bases, the J end by 1 base, with 8 bases between. Germline loops: CDR1 SNHLY, CDR2 FYNNEI. CDR3 in amino acids: CASSRTPNTEAFF. Written as DNA, the CDR3 is TGTGCCAGCAGTCGGACACCGAACACTGAAGCTTTCTTT.

The rearrangement links TRBV2 to TRBJ1-2; perhaps TRBD1 as D (6 bases). This CDR3 comprises 13 residues. V lost 2 bases and J 5 bases, leaving 9 bases between the germline ends. From germline, CDR1 is SNHLY and CDR2 FYNNEI. The CDR3, as DNA: TGTGCCAGCAGTGAAAACAGGGAGTATGGCTACACCTTC. It specifies CASSENREYGYTF.

This clone was seen more than once but under ten times. The chain is built from TRBV15 and TRBJ1-2; D is unresolved. This CDR3 is 9 amino acids long. Per germline, CDR1 LNHNV and CDR2 YYDKDF (reference sequence). The V end lost 11 bases, the J end lost 3 bases, and 4 bases lay between the germline ends. The CDR3 sequence is CAPDYGYTF. CDR3 sequence (DNA): TGTGCCCCTGACTATGGCTACACCTTC.